Following are 16 T cell receptor beta chains from one sample sequenced in a study of blood T cell repertoires in COVID-19 (dated by TCRdb to the early 2020s). Libraries were made using the immunoSEQ multiplex PCR assay. TCRdb limited this immuneACCESS table to in-frame rearrangements with V and J called. A share of clones is missing; checked studies link under half to unresolved V genes, and the rest is unexplained. The sample includes about 370,000 clones, with more than 70% observed a single time. Together, the top ten hold 2.5% to 3.5% of the sample. Sequencing input: peripheral blood. These receptors were obtained from a woman in her twenties or thirties with COVID-19, enrolled during active disease.

The chain couples TRBV7-6 to TRBJ1-1; 8 bases line up with TRBD1. Trimming took 2 bases from V and 7 from J; bases not matched to a gene: 3. Germline loops: CDR1 SGHVS, CDR2 FNYEAQ. The CDR3 covers 13 residues. CDR3 residues: CASSLTTGVEAFF. The CDR3 DNA reads TGTGCCAGCAGCTTAACGACAGGGGTTGAAGCTTTCTTT.

The chain employs TRBV29-1 and TRBJ2-1; D is perhaps TRBD1 (6 bases). Germline CDR1 and CDR2: SQVTM and ANQGSEA. The CDR3 totals 15 residues. Between the trimmed V and J ends, which lost 7 bases and 0 bases, there was a span of 16 bases. The CDR3 bases are TGCAGCGCCCGAGGTGGGGGCGGCTCCTACAATGAGCAGTTCTTC. This encodes CSARGGGGSYNEQFF.

The chain carries TRBV10-3 and TRBJ2-7; D is possibly TRBD2 (6 bases). This CDR3 is 14 amino acids long. Deletions cut 6 bases from V and 0 bases from J, with 12 bases between. Germline V lookup: CDR1 ENHRY, CDR2 SYGVKD. The CDR3 region has the DNA TGTGCCATCAGGCGGGACCCTATCTCCTACGAGCAGTACTTC. Amino acids: CAIRRDPISYEQYF.

This sequence joins TRBV7-8 and TRBJ2-3; tentatively, D is TRBD2 (7 bases). In germline, CDR1 is SGHVS, CDR2 FQNEAQ. The CDR3 length is 13 residues. V dropped 3 bases and J dropped 6 bases, with 10 bases sitting between them. The CDR3 nucleotides are TGTGCCAGCAGCTTCGCGGGGGCGGATACGCAGTATTTT. Translated: CASSFAGADTQYF. The variable domain in full, with the rest retrieved from reference TRBV7-8 and TRBJ2-3, is GAGVSQSPRYKVAKRGQDVALRCDPISGHVSLFWYQQALGQGPEFLTYFQNEAQLDKSGLPSDRFFAERPEGSVSTLKIQRTQQEDSAVYLCASSFAGADTQYFGPGTRLTVL.

The rearrangement uses TRBV18 and TRBJ1-5; 8 positions agree with TRBD1. The CDR3 sequence is 15 residues long. The trim removed 5 bases at V and 5 bases at J, leaving 8 bases unmatched. Germline V gene lookup returns CDR1 KGHSH and CDR2 LQKENI. CDR3 nucleotides: TGTGCCAGCTCATCTGGACAGGGAGGATATCAGCCCCAGCATTTT. Its protein product is CASSSGQGGYQPQHF.

The chain couples TRBV19 to TRBJ2-3; TRBD2 matches 8 bases. Germline CDR1 LNHDA, CDR2 SQIVND (reference sequence). CDR3 length: 21 residues. The V and J ends lost 4 bases and 4 bases, in that order; junction bases with no gene match: 25. CDR3 bases: TGTGCCAGTAGTACCGAAAGCGGGGGTTCGAGGTCGGGGGGCTTTTCAGATACGCAGTATTTT. Protein sequence: CASSTESGGSRSGGFSDTQYF.

The J gene is TRBJ2-5, the V gene TRBV7-9; 12 bases are shared with TRBD2. The CDR3 loop spans 19 amino acids. CDR1 and CDR2 from the germline V gene are SEHNR and FQNEAQ (reference sequence). V gave up 7 bases and J gave up 4 bases; unmatched junction bases: 19. The CDR3 loop is CASTSRGRLAGERGETQYF. The CDR3 DNA follows: TGTGCCAGCACCTCTAGAGGGAGACTAGCGGGAGAACGAGGAGAGACCCAGTACTTC.

J is TRBJ2-7 and V is TRBV2, with 7 bases lining up with TRBD2. The germline gives CDR1 SNHLY, CDR2 FYNNEI. The CDR3 runs to 12 residues. With 4 bases clipped from V and 6 bases from J, the junction kept 3 bases outside the gene matches. For the CDR3, the DNA is TGTGCCAGCAGTGGGACTAGTGGCGAGCAGTACGTC. Its translation: CASSGTSGEQYV.

The V gene is TRBV19, the J gene TRBJ1-2; the match to TRBD1 covers 9 bases. The trim removed 2 bases at V and 8 bases at J, leaving 6 bases unmatched. Germline CDR1 LNHDA, CDR2 SQIVND (reference sequence). This CDR3 is 14 amino acids long. CDR3 residues: CASSIIGQGNGYTF. For the CDR3, the DNA is TGTGCCAGTAGTATAATAGGACAGGGGAACGGCTACACCTTC. Full variable domain (outside the CDR3, taken from reference TRBV19 and TRBJ1-2): DGGITQSPKYLFRKEGQNVTLSCEQNLNHDAMYWYRQDPGQGLRLIYYSQIVNDFQKGDIAEGYSVSREKKESFPLTVTSAQKNPTAFYLCASSIIGQGNGYTFGSGTRLTVV.

V and J are TRBV6-1 and TRBJ1-1; 7 bases are a match to TRBD1. J gave up 2 bases and V 2 bases, and 8 bases lay outside the gene matches. The CDR3 spans 16 residues. In germline, CDR1 is MNHNS, CDR2 SASEGT. CDR3 nucleotide sequence: TGTGCCAGCAGTGAACGGGACAGAAGATACAACACTGAAGCTTTCTTT. It translates to CASSERDRRYNTEAFF.

V gene TRBV7-9 combines with J gene TRBJ2-2; D is perhaps TRBD2 (5 bases). This CDR3 spans 16 amino acids. With 1 base removed from V and 1 base from J, the gap between germline ends came to 10 bases. The germline V gene encodes CDR1 SEHNR and CDR2 FQNEAQ (reference sequence). The CDR3 protein is CASSLGRGGNTGELFF. CDR3 DNA sequence: TGTGCCAGCAGCTTAGGACGCGGAGGGAACACCGGGGAGCTGTTTTTT. The whole variable domain, filled in from reference TRBV7-9 and TRBJ2-2, reads DTGVSQNPRHKITKRGQNVTFRCDPISEHNRLYWYRQTLGQGPEFLTYFQNEAQLEKSRLLSDRFSAERPKGSFSTLEIQRTEQGDSAMYLCASSLGRGGNTGELFFGEGSRLTVL.

J is TRBJ2-1 and V is TRBV9; no firm D call. Trimming pared 0 bases from V and 5 bases from J, leaving 15 bases between. Germline CDR1 is SGDLS and CDR2 is YYNGEE. CDR3 size: 16 residues. The CDR3 nucleotides are TGTGCCAGCAGCGTAGCGCTGACTCCCACCGACAATGAGCAGTTCTTC. Amino acids: CASSVALTPTDNEQFF.

The chain links TRBV2 to TRBJ1-6; D uncertain. The germline V gene has CDR1 SNHLY and CDR2 FYNNEI. With 1 base removed from V and 3 bases from J, the gap between germline ends came to 10 bases. There are 16 residues in the CDR3. The CDR3 reads CASSEDTVNYNSPLHF. The CDR3 nucleotides read TGTGCCAGCAGTGAAGATACAGTCAACTATAATTCACCCCTCCACTTT.

The count of this clone is one. The V gene is TRBV11-2, the J gene TRBJ1-2; 10 nucleotides match TRBD1. Looked up from germline, CDR1 is SGHAT and CDR2 is FQNNGV. The length of the CDR3 is 15 residues. J gave up 5 bases and V 8 bases, and 11 bases lay outside the gene matches. CDR3 sequence reads: CASRTGGLFSYGYTF. CDR3 nucleotides: TGTGCCAGCCGGACAGGGGGTCTCTTCTCTTATGGCTACACCTTC. Full variable domain (missing parts from reference TRBV11-2 and TRBJ1-2): EAGVAQSPRYKIIEKRQSVAFWCNPISGHATLYWYQQILGQGPKLLIQFQNNGVVDDSQLPKDRFSAERLKGVDSTLKIQPAKLEDSAVYLCASRTGGLFSYGYTFGSGTRLTVV.

The chain carries TRBV7-8 and TRBJ1-1, with TRBD1 matching 10 bases. After removal of 4 bases from V and 0 bases from J, the junction contained 14 bases not matched to a gene. There are 19 residues in the CDR3. CDR1 and CDR2 (germline): SGHVS, FQNEAQ. The CDR3 protein is CASSSSPGQGSLMNTEAFF. DNA for the CDR3: TGTGCCAGCAGCTCTAGCCCGGGACAGGGGAGCCTCATGAACACTGAAGCTTTCTTT.

The chain combines TRBV7-6 with TRBJ2-7, with 9 bases that match TRBD2. Trimming removed 5 bases from V and 0 bases from J; junction bases left unmatched: 5. CDR3 length equals 15 residues. CDR1 SGHVS and CDR2 FNYEAQ come from the germline V gene. The CDR3 coding sequence is TGTGCCAGCAGCCGCCAGACTAGCGGCTCCTACGAGCAGTACTTC. Protein product: CASSRQTSGSYEQYF.